This paragraph covers one T cell receptor (beta chain) sequence. Its binding antigen is unknown. No much larger clone is present one base from it, and per-base qualities are unavailable. The data originate from a study of CDR3 diversity in severe acne (dated by TCRdb to the late 2010s). The CDR3, cysteine through phenylalanine, is 16 amino acids long. Only the CDR3 region is kept as DNA, spanning 48 bases read in frame from base 1. V is pruned by 4 bases and J by 1 base, leaving 7 bases of the junction without a gene match. The germline V gene gives CDR1 as SNHLY and CDR2 as FYNNEI. The receptor library was made with PCR. TCRdb shows the sequencer as Illumina HiSeq 2000. TCRdb trimmed the raw reads at Q25, called clones with MiXCR and kept productive beta chains. For every CDR3 protein sequence, its rows merge into one entry that carries the most common genes and DNA. This sample comprises fewer than 90,000 distinct CDR3 sequences, 45% to 55% of them detected only once. The top ten clones comprise over 11% of the sample.

The sequence was obtained from a male donor in good health, without acne. The sequence joins TRBV2 to TRBJ1-5, with 7 central nucleotides matching TRBD1. Sequencing input: blood. The CDR3 loop reads CASSGRQGLSNQPQHF. The DNA sequence reads TGTGCCAGCAGTGGTAGACAGGGACTGAGCAATCAGCCCCAGCATTTT.